This TCR beta chain was found in a study of blood T cells in healthy people across ages. Findings of the study overall: The donors' CMV status was not determined, possibly confounding changes in expanded clonotypes.

RNA extraction gave at least 5.5 micrograms of total RNA per sample. CDR1 LGHNA and CDR2 YNFKEQ come from the germline V gene. Losses at the gene ends were 3 bases for V and 3 bases for J; bases not matched to a gene: 2. This CDR3 has 15 residues. This clonotype came up a few times. The antigen is unknown. A second PCR of about 6 to 12 cycles used a sample-barcoded 5' primer and a J-beta primer mix. TCRdb re-called the 5' RACE reads with MiXCR, one entry per CDR3 protein. The sample contains more than 600,000 distinct CDR3 sequences, 25% of which appear only once. This sample also belongs to another study, concerning T cells of mothers and their children.

This receptor was identified in a boy aged 5-17 years in good health. Source material: blood. The chain couples TRBV4-2 to TRBJ2-5; 12 bases agree with TRBD2. The CDR3 sequence: CASSHRLAGEETQYF. The CDR3 DNA reads as TGTGCCAGCAGCCACAGACTAGCGGGGGAAGAGACCCAGTACTTC.